Reported below is one TCR beta chain. Source study methods: Nucleated cell counts were estimated from reference gene primer amplification. The method was immunoSEQ multiplex PCR; TCRdb's version includes in-frame clones alone and lacks a portion of them. The DNA gave D and trimming, while V, J and clone size come from that table. The sample has about 200,000 clones; roughly 84% are singletons. This entry is derived from a study of blood T cell repertoires in COVID-19. Study in general: The United States, Italy and Spain provided the acute and convalescent COVID-19 samples. PBMCs, B-cell-depleted T cells, or T cells were the source of the cDNA or gDNA that made up the material.

The CDR3 is made up of 15 amino acids. Trimming pared 3 bases from V and 5 bases from J, leaving 13 bases between. Germline V gene sequence: CDR1 MNHEY, CDR2 SVGEGT. The chain has TRBV6-2 or TRBV6-3 and TRBJ2-2, with D possibly matching TRBD1 (6 bases). Source material: peripheral blood. This receptor was identified in a woman older than 75 with acute or convalescent COVID-19. The CDR3 sequence: CASSYPHRVTGELFF. CDR3 nucleotide sequence: TGTGCCAGCAGTTATCCCCACAGGGTAACCGGGGAGCTGTTTTTT.